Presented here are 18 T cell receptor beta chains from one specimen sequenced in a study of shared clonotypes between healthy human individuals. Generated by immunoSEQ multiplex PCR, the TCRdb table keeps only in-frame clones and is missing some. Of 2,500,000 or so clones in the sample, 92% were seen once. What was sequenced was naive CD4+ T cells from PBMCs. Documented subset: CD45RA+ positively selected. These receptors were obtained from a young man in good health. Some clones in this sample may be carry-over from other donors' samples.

In DNA, the CDR3 is TGTGCCAGCAGCGGAACAAAAGATGGACAGGGCTTGGACTACGAGCAGTACTTC. It is translated as CASSGTKDGQGLDYEQYF. The gene calls are TRBV7-2 and TRBJ2-7; 8 nucleotides match TRBD1. The CDR3 consists of 18 residues. The trim removed 5 bases at V and 3 bases at J, leaving 18 bases unmatched. Germline V gives CDR1 SGHTA, CDR2 FQGNSA.

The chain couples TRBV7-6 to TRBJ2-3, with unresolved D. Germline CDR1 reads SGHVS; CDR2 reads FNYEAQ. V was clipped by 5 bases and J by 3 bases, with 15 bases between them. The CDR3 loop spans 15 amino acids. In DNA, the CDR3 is TGTGCCAGCAGCCAGATGGGATACGGGACAGATACGCAGTATTTT. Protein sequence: CASSQMGYGTDTQYF.

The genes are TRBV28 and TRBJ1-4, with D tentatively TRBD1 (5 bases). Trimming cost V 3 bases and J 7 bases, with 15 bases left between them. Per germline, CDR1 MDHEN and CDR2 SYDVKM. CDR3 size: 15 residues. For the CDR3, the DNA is TGTGCCAGCAGTTTTAGGGGTGCGGTGAGTGAAAAACTGTTTTTT. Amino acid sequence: CASSFRGAVSEKLFF.

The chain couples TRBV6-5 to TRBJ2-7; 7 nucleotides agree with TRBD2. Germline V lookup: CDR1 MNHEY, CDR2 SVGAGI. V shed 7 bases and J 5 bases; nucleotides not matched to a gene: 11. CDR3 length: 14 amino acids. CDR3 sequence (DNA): TGTGCCAGCACCACGGGGTCGGGGGGACACGAGCAGTACTTC. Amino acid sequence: CASTTGSGGHEQYF.

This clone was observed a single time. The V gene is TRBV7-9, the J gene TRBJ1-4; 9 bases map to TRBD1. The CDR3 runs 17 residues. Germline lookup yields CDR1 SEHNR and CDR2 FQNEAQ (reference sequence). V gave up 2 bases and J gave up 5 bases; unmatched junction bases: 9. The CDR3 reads CASSLIGQGLGNEKLFF. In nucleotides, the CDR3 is TGTGCCAGCAGCTTAATCGGACAGGGGTTGGGAAATGAAAAACTGTTTTTT.

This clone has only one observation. This chain's CDR3 is CASSSFLGGTSSYEQYF. CDR3 DNA sequence: TGTGCCAGCAGCTCCTTTTTGGGGGGGACTTCATCCTACGAGCAGTACTTC. V usage is TRBV7-9 and J usage is TRBJ2-7, with TRBD2 identical over 7 bases. Losses at the gene ends were 4 bases for V and 1 base for J; bases not matched to a gene: 13. Per the germline V gene, CDR1 is SEHNR and CDR2 is FQNEAQ (reference sequence). The CDR3 is 17 amino acids.

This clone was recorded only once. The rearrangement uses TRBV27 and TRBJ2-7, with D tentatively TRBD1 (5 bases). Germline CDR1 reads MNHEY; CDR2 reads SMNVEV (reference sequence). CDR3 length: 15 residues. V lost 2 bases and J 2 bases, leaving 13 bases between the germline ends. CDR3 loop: CASSLGAFGAYEQYF. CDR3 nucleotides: TGTGCCAGCAGTTTAGGGGCCTTTGGGGCCTACGAGCAGTACTTC.

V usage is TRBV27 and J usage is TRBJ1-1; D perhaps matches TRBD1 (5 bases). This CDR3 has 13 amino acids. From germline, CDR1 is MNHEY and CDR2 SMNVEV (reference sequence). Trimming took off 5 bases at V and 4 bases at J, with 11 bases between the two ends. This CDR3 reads CASSAKGSTEAFF. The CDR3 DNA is TGTGCCAGCAGTGCCAAGGGGAGCACTGAAGCTTTCTTT.

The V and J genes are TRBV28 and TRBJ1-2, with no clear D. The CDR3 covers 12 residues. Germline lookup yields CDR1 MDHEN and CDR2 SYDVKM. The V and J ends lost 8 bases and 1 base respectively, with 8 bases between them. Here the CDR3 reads CASLDRNYGYTF. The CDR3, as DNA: TGTGCCAGCCTCGACCGTAACTATGGCTACACCTTC.

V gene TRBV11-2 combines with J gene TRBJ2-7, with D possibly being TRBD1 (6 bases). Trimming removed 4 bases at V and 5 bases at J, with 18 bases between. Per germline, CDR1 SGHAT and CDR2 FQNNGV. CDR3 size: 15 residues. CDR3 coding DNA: TGTGCCAGCAGCTACTCGGGGCAGGGGCTCCACGAGCAGTACTTC. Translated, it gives CASSYSGQGLHEQYF.

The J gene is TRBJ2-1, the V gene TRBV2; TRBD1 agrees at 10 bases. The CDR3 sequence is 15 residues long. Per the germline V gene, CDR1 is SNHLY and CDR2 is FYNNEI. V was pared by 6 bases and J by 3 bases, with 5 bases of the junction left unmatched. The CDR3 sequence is CASSKGQGNYNEQFF. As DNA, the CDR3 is TGTGCCAGCAGCAAGGGACAGGGGAACTACAATGAGCAGTTCTTC.

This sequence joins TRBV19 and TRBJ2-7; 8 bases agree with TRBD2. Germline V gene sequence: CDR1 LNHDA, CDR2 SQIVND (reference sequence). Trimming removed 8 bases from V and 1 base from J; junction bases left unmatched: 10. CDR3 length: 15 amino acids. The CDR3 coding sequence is TGTGCCAGTCGCCTTGGGGGCGGGAGGTCCTACGAGCAGTACTTC. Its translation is CASRLGGGRSYEQYF.

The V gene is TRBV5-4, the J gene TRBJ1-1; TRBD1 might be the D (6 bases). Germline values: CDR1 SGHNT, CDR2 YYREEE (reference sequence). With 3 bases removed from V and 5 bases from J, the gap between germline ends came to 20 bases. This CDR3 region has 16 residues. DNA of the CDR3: TGTGCCAGCAGCTCCGCAGGGGCAGTTGGTTGGACTGAAGCTTTCTTT. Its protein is CASSSAGAVGWTEAFF.

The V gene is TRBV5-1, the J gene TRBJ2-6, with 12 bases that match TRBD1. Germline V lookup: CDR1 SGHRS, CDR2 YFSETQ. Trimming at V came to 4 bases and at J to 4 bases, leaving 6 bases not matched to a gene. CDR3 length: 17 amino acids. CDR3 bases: TGCGCCAGCAGCCTGGGACAGGGGGCGGGCGGGGCCAACGTCCTGACTTTC. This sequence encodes CASSLGQGAGGANVLTF.

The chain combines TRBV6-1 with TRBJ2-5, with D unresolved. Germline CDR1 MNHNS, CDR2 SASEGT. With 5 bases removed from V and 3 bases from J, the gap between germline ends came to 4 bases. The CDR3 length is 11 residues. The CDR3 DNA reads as TGTGCCAGCAGTTTTAAAGAGACCCAGTACTTC. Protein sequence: CASSFKETQYF.

The CDR3 protein is CASSLTGTGGGRPGELFF. The CDR3 bases are TGTGCCAGCAGCTTAACCGGGACAGGGGGTGGTAGACCCGGGGAGCTGTTTTTT. This chain uses TRBV7-3 with TRBJ2-2, with 11 bases fitting TRBD1. Germline V gene data show CDR1 as SGHTA and CDR2 as FQGTGA. V lost 0 bases to trimming and J lost 6 bases; unmatched junction nucleotides: 9. There are 18 residues in the CDR3. The variable domain in full, with the rest retrieved from reference TRBV7-3 and TRBJ2-2, is GAGVSQTPSNKVTEKGKYVELRCDPISGHTALYWYRQSLGQGPEFLIYFQGTGAADDSGLPNDRFFAVRPEGSVSTLKIQRTERGDSAVYLCASSLTGTGGGRPGELFFGEGSRLTVL.

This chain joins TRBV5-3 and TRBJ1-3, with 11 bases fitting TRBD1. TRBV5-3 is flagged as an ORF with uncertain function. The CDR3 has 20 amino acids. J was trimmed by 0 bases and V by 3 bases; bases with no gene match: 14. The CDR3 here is CARSSFPGQGVTTSGNTIYF. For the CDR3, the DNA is TGTGCCAGAAGCTCTTTCCCGGGACAGGGGGTGACTACCTCTGGAAACACCATATATTTT.

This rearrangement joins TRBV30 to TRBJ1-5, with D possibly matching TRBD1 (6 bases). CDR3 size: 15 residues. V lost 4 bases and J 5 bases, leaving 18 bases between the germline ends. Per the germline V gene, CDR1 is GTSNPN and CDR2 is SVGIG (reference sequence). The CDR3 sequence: CAWTKPGGADQPQHF. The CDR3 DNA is TGTGCCTGGACAAAACCGGGGGGGGCCGATCAGCCCCAGCATTTT. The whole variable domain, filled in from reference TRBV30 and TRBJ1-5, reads SQTIHQWPATLVQPVGSPLSLECTVEGTSNPNLYWYRQAAGRGLQLLFYSVGIGQISSEVPQNLSASRPQDRQFILSSKKLLLSDSGFYLCAWTKPGGADQPQHFGDGTRLSIL.